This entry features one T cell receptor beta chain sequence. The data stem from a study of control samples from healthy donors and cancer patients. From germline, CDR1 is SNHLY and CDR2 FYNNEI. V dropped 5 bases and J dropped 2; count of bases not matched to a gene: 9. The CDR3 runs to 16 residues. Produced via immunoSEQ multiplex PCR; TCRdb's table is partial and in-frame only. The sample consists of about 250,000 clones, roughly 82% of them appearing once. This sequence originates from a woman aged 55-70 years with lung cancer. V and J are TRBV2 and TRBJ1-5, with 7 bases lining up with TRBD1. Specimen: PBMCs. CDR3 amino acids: CASSLQQGIGNQPQHF. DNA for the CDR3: TGTGCCAGCAGTCTTCAACAGGGGATAGGCAATCAGCCCCAGCATTTT.